The entry below gives a single T cell receptor beta chain sequence along with its context. No antigen is known for it. Base qualities are missing; no much larger clone stands one base away. These data come from a study of T cell changes during pregnancy in multiple sclerosis (dated 2019 in TCRdb). About the study as a whole: The study looked at changes in the T cell repertoire across pregnancy in women with multiple sclerosis.

At the junction V is shortened by 6 bases and J by 1 base, with 12 bases in between. Taken from the germline V gene (reference sequence), the CDR1 and CDR2 loops are LNHDA and SQIVND. CDR3 length: 14 amino acids, cysteine to phenylalanine. Here the CDR3 DNA is all that survives: 42 bases in frame from base 1. Libraries were made using the immunoSEQ multiplex PCR assay. This immuneACCESS table, as held by TCRdb, lists in-frame sequences with V and J called but not all clones. Of the missing ones, under half trace to an unresolved V gene in checked studies; the others have no known cause. For this sample there are approximately 50,000 clones; 90% appear just once. Of the sample, almost 6.5% is held by the ten largest clones.

This sequence was found in a female donor in good health, enrolled as a control in a pregnancy study. This sample comprised peripheral blood, obtained in the third trimester of pregnancy. The chain employs TRBV19 and TRBJ2-5; TRBD1 is a possible D gene, resting on 6 matching bases. The CDR3 in this case is CASSKRDTQETQYF. DNA sequence: TGTGCCAGTAGCAAAAGGGACACCCAAGAGACCCAGTACTTC.